This TCR beta chain was recorded in a study of T cell clones after liver transplantation. Overall study context: Until 12-24 months post-transplant, subjects got standard immunosuppression and no induction.

The CDR3 sequence is 14 residues long. Germline V CDR1 and CDR2: LGHNA, YNFKEQ. Trimming shortened V by 0 bases and J by 4 bases, and 9 bases separated the two germline ends. Using immunoSEQ multiplex PCR, the repertoire was profiled, and TCRdb retains in-frame clones only, with some absent. The repertoire holds around 120,000 clones, with 90% as singletons. The sequenced sample was CD4+ T cells from blood, obtained 12 months after liver transplant. This receptor was obtained from a human patient who received a liver transplant. Some of these T cells may belong to the graft donor. V is TRBV4-2 and J is TRBJ1-2; D remains unclear. CDR3 DNA sequence: TGTGCCAGCAGCCAAGAAATCGACGGCTATGGCTACACCTTC. Its protein is CASSQEIDGYGYTF.